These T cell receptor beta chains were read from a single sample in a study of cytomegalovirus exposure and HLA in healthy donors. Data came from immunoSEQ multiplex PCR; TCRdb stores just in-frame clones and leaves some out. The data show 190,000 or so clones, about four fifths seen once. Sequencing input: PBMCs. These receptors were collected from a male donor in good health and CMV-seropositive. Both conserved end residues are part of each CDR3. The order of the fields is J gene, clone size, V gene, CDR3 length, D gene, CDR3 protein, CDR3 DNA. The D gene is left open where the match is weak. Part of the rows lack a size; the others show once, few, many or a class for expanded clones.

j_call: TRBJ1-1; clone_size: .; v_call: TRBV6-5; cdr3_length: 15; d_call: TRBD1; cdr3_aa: CASSWGTGTHTEAFF; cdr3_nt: TGTGCCAGCAGTTGGGGGACAGGGACGCACACTGAAGCTTTCTTT
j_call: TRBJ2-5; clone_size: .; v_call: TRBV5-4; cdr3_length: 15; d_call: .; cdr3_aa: CASSLGPTSQETQYF; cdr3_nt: TGTGCCAGCAGCTTGGGACCGACAAGCCAAGAGACCCAGTACTTC
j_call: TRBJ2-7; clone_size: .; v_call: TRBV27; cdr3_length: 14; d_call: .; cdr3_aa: CASSLSPNSYEQYF; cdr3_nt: TGTGCCAGCAGTTTATCCCCTAACTCCTACGAGCAGTACTTC
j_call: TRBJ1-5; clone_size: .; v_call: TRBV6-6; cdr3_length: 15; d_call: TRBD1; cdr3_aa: CASRSSTGDFQPQHF; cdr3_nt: TGTGCCAGCAGGTCATCGACAGGGGATTTTCAGCCCCAGCATTTT
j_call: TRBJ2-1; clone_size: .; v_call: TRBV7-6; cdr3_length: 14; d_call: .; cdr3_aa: CASTVSTVYNEQFF; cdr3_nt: TGTGCCAGCACCGTCTCCACTGTCTACAATGAGCAGTTCTTC
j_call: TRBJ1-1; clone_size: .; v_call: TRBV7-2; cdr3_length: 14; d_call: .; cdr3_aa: CASRLDTVNTEAFF; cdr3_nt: TGTGCCAGCAGGTTAGACACAGTGAACACTGAAGCTTTCTTT
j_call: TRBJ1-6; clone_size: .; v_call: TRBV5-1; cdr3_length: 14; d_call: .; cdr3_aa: CASRTGQSNSPLHF; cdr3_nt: TGCGCCAGCAGAACCGGACAGAGTAATTCACCCCTCCACTTT
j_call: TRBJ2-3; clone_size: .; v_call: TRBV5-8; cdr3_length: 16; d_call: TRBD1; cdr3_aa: CASSPDRGKSTDTQYF; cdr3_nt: TGTGCCAGCAGCCCTGACAGGGGAAAGAGCACAGATACGCAGTATTTT
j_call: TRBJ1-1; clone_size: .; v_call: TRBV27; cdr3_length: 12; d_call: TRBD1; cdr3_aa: CASSLRQGETFF; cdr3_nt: TGTGCCAGCAGTTTGCGACAGGGGGAAACTTTCTTT
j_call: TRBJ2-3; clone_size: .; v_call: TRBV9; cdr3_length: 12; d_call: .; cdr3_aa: CASSVGPGTQYF; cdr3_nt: TGTGCCAGCAGCGTGGGGCCTGGGACGCAGTATTTT
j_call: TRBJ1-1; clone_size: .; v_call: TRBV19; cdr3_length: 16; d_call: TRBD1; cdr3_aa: CASSLRGRLGNTEAFF; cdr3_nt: TGTGCCAGTAGTCTCAGGGGGCGCCTAGGGAACACTGAAGCTTTCTTT
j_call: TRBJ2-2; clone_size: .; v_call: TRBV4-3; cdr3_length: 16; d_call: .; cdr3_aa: CASSQVAEASAGELFF; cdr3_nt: TGCGCCAGCAGCCAAGTGGCCGAGGCTAGCGCCGGGGAGCTGTTTTTT
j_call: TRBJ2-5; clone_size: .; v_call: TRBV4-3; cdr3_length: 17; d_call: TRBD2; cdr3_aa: CASSQDSSGGPWETQYF; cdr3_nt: TGCGCCAGCAGCCAAGATTCCAGCGGGGGGCCGTGGGAGACCCAGTACTTC
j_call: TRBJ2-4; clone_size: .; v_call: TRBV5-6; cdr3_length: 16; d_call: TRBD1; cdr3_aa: CASSLDRGPPGNIQYF; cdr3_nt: TGTGCCAGCAGCTTGGACAGGGGTCCCCCGGGGAACATTCAGTACTTC
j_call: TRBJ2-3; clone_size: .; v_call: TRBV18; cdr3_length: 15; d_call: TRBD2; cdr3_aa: CASSPLAGGIDTQYF; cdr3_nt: TGTGCCAGCTCACCACTAGCGGGAGGGATAGATACGCAGTATTTT
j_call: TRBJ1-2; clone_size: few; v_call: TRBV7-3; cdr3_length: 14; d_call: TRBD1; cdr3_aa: CASSLGQGAHGYTF; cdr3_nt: TGTGCCAGCAGCTTGGGACAGGGGGCTCATGGCTACACCTTC
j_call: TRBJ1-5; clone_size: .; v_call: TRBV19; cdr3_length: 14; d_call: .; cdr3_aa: CASTIDSFNQPQHF; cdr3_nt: TGTGCCAGTACCATTGACAGTTTCAATCAGCCCCAGCATTTT
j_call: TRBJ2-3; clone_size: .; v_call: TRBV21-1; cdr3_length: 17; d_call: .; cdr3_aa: CASSRKVGNPRTDTQYF; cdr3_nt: TGTGCCAGCAGCCGTAAGGTCGGGAACCCTCGCACAGATACGCAGTATTTT
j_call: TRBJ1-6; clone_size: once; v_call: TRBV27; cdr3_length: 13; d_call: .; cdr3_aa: CASSPPYNSPLHF; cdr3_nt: TGTGCCAGCAGTCCTCCCTATAATTCACCCCTCCACTTT
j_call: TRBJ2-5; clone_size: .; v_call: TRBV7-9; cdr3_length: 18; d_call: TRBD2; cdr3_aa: CSSSLGLRGLAIEETQYF; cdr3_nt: TGTTCCAGCAGCTTAGGATTGAGGGGACTAGCAATAGAAGAGACCCAGTACTTC
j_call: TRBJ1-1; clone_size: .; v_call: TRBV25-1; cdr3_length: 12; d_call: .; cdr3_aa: CASREGRAEAFF; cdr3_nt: TGTGCCAGTAGGGAGGGGAGGGCGGAAGCTTTCTTT
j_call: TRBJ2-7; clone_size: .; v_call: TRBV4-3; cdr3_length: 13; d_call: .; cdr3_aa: CASSQKPGYEQYF; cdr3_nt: TGCGCCAGCAGCCAAAAGCCAGGCTACGAGCAGTACTTC
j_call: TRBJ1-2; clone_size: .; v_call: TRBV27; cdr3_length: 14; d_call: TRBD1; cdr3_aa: CASSSGTGGYGYTF; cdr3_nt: TGTGCCAGCAGTTCCGGGACAGGGGGCTATGGCTACACCTTC
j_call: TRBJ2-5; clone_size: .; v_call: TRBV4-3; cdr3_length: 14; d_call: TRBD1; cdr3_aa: CASSQVGQGETQYF; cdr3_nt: TGCGCCAGCAGCCAAGTCGGACAGGGGGAGACCCAGTACTTC
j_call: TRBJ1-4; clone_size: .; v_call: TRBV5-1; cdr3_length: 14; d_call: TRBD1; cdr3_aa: CASSSTGGGEKLFF; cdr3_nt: TGCGCCAGCAGCTCCACAGGGGGGGGTGAAAAACTGTTTTTT
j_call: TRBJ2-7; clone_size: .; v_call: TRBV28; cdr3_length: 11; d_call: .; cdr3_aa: CASSDLREQYF; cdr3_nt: TGTGCCAGCAGCGATCTCCGGGAGCAGTACTTC
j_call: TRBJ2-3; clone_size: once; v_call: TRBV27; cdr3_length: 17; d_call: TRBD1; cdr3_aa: CASSSLGQGGMSDTQYF; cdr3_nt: TGTGCCAGCAGTTCCCTAGGACAGGGTGGGATGTCAGATACGCAGTATTTT
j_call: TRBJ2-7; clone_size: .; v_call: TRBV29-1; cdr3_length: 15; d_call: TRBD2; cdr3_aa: CSVEAEGAGVYEQYF; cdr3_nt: TGCAGCGTTGAAGCCGAGGGAGCGGGAGTGTACGAGCAGTACTTC
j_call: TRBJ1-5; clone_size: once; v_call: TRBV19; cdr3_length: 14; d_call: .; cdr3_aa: CAGSRDNRNQPQHF; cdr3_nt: TGTGCCGGTAGTAGGGACAACCGCAATCAGCCCCAGCATTTT
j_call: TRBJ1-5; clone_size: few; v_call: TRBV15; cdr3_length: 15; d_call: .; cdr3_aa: CATSRVGGQDQPQHF; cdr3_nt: TGTGCCACCAGCAGAGTGGGAGGGCAAGACCAGCCCCAGCATTTT
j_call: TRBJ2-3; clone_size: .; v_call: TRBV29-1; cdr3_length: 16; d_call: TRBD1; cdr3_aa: CSVVGSDRGSTDTQYF; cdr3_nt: TGCAGCGTTGTCGGGTCGGACAGGGGTAGCACAGATACGCAGTATTTT
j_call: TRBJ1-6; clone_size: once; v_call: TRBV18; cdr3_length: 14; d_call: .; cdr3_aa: CASSQGTISSPLHF; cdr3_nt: TGTGCCAGCTCCCAGGGCACTATAAGTTCACCCCTCCACTTT